These T cell receptor beta chains were read from a single sample in a study of T cell repertoires in cytomegalovirus infection. TCRdb ran MiXCR on the reads and lists one entry per CDR3 protein. The sample shows about 770,000 distinct CDR3 sequences, around 29% of them seen only once. These receptors' targets are unknown. Source: cultured CD8+ T cells from PBMCs, taken from culture after CMV antigen stimulation. The receptors derive from a human donor in good health (CMV status not recorded). Some clones in this sample may be carry-over from other donors' samples. Both conserved end residues are part of each CDR3.

v_call cdr3_aa
TRBV12-3/TRBV12-4 CASSLTFTGTSANYGYTF
TRBV11-1 CASSPRQGRAKNIQYF
TRBV12-3/TRBV12-4 CASSLALGAKLFF
TRBV7-2 CASSPTGGRVAFF
TRBV7-2 CASRPQGARGYTF
TRBV20-1 CSARDRGGGRSSYNEQFF
TRBV5-4 CASSFGQIPTNYGYTF
TRBV6-5 CASSYLRGPADTQYF
TRBV12-5 CASGLQGLGTEAFF
TRBV5-1 CASSPSPATNYEQYF
TRBV12-3/TRBV12-4 CASSFFTPKSYNEQFF
TRBV27 CASSPTSVAANEKLFF
TRBV10-1 CASSGEIGSPDKNIQYF
TRBV5-6 CASSLAALKTQYF
TRBV29-1 CSVEGPGTGIGGGETQYF
TRBV4-3 CASSQDLNNYGYTF
TRBV7-6 CASRPGGSYTEAFF
TRBV5-4 CASSFRQGRAEAFF
TRBV19 CASSIGGGWKTEAFF
TRBV12-3/TRBV12-4 CASRRTGGVLSEAFF
TRBV19 CASTMGYSNQPQHF
TRBV15 CATSRDRGPGNEQFF
TRBV7-2 CASSLGLAGGPDNTDTQYF
TRBV4-1 CASSSSTGVGDTEAFF
TRBV7-6 CASSPSTGADTEAFF
TRBV7-9 CASSLGTASSGNTIYF
TRBV11-2 CASSHYKGRNQPQHF
TRBV27 CASSLLRTVSTDTQYF
TRBV7-9 CASSLGHRRETQYF
TRBV7-2 CASRPRDNSNQPQHF
TRBV7-9 CASSLASTVNYGYTF
TRBV11-1 CASSLTDKGNTGELFF
TRBV4-1 CASSFRLAGELFF
TRBV28 CASSFLGANQPQHF
TRBV7-8 CASSPTYADGIFATEAFF